This passage covers 22 T cell receptor beta chains from one sample sequenced in a study of radiation and T cells in renal cell carcinoma. The time point is: blood 2 weeks post-SBRT. Treatment specified: 15 Gy SBRT to primary tumor, nephrectomy 4 weeks later. Profiled with immunoSEQ multiplex PCR; TCRdb holds only in-frame clones, not every one. The sample holds just over 150,000 clones, roughly 87% seen once. This material consisted of blood, taken from a patient whose treatment included radiotherapy and nephrectomy. The receptors stem from a woman between 50 and 59 years old with renal cell carcinoma.

This chain joins TRBV5-1 and TRBJ1-2; no firm D call. V was trimmed by 5 bases and J by 2 bases, leaving 4 bases between them. CDR1 and CDR2 (germline): SGHRS, YFSETQ. The CDR3 is 11 residues long. The CDR3 DNA is TGCGCCAGCAGACAGAACTATGGCTACACCTTC. Its translation is CASRQNYGYTF.

A note on this clone: The junction does not match germline at one end; this may be a read error. V and J are TRBV5-3 and TRBJ1-2; no firm D call. TRBV5-3 is noted as an ORF with a role that remains uncertain. The CDR3 is 10 amino acids. CDR3 protein: CARSLGSQAF. The CDR3 DNA follows: TGTGCCAGAAGCTTGGGTAGCCAAGCCTTC.

The chain combines TRBV6-6 with TRBJ1-5; a weak D match, TRBD1 (6 bases). The CDR3 spans 16 residues. Germline V CDR1 and CDR2: MNHNY, SVGAGI (reference sequence). V shed 2 bases and J shed 4 bases, with 15 bases lying between them. As DNA, the CDR3 is TGTGCCAGCAGTTACGTAGAGGGGGGGGGAAATCAGCCCCAGCATTTT. This codes for CASSYVEGGGNQPQHF.

The chain carries TRBV7-8 and TRBJ1-6, with D perhaps matching TRBD1 (6 bases). Trimming cost V 0 bases and J 10 bases, with 16 bases left between them. Germline V lookup: CDR1 SGHVS, CDR2 FQNEAQ. CDR3 size: 16 residues. Here the CDR3 reads CASSLAGGAGRSPLHF. The CDR3 nucleotides are TGTGCCAGCAGCTTAGCTGGGGGGGCAGGTCGGTCACCCCTCCACTTT. Combining the CDR3 with reference TRBV7-8 and TRBJ1-6 gives the whole variable domain GAGVSQSPRYKVAKRGQDVALRCDPISGHVSLFWYQQALGQGPEFLTYFQNEAQLDKSGLPSDRFFAERPEGSVSTLKIQRTQQEDSAVYLCASSLAGGAGRSPLHFGNGTRLTVT.

This clone was seen just once. The chain combines TRBV7-2 with TRBJ1-1; D remains ambiguous. There are 15 residues in the CDR3. V gave up 1 base and J gave up 1 base, with 10 bases separating them. CDR1 SGHTA and CDR2 FQGNSA come from the germline V gene. The CDR3 sequence: CASSLVRNANTEAFF. The CDR3 DNA is TGTGCCAGCAGCTTAGTGAGGAACGCGAACACTGAAGCTTTCTTT.

The rearrangement uses TRBV7-2 and TRBJ2-1; D gene unclear. The CDR3 is 15 amino acids. The germline V and J ends were trimmed by 7 bases and 2 bases, with 15 bases remaining between them. From germline, CDR1 is SGHTA and CDR2 FQGNSA. CDR3 bases: TGTGCCAGCACTTTCTCTACGGTAACCTACAATGAGCAGTTCTTC. Amino acids: CASTFSTVTYNEQFF.

This chain joins TRBV19 and TRBJ2-7; either TRBD1 or TRBD2 may fit D (7 bases each). Looked up from germline, CDR1 is LNHDA and CDR2 is SQIVND (reference sequence). V was trimmed by 5 bases and J by 3 bases, leaving 17 bases between them. The CDR3 length is 15 residues. CDR3 loop: CASSLQGGPVYEQYF. Written as DNA, the CDR3 is TGTGCCAGTAGTCTCCAGGGGGGGCCTGTCTACGAGCAGTACTTC.

This sequence joins TRBV19 and TRBJ1-4, with 7 bases aligning to TRBD1. V shed 10 bases and J 0 bases; nucleotides not matched to a gene: 11. This CDR3 spans 16 amino acids. Germline V gene sequence: CDR1 LNHDA, CDR2 SQIVND (reference sequence). CDR3: CATKQGETTTNEKLFF. The CDR3 coding sequence is TGTGCCACTAAGCAGGGGGAAACAACAACTAATGAAAAACTGTTTTTT.

V gene TRBV19 combines with J gene TRBJ2-4, with TRBD2 identical over 14 bases. This CDR3 region has 19 residues. Germline CDR1 reads LNHDA; CDR2 reads SQIVND (reference sequence). V lost 1 base, J lost 0 bases, and 5 bases stayed unmatched. CDR3 DNA: TGTGCCAGTAGTATAGGGACTAGCGGGGGGCCGGTAGCCAAAAACATTCAGTACTTC. It translates to CASSIGTSGGPVAKNIQYF.

The chain couples TRBV7-9 to TRBJ2-3; a weak D match, TRBD1 (5 bases). Germline CDR1 is SEHNR and CDR2 is FQNEAQ (reference sequence). The CDR3 sequence is 13 residues long. Between the trimmed V and J ends, which lost 2 bases and 4 bases, there was a span of 7 bases. The CDR3 protein is CASSLSGPDTQYF. The CDR3 region has the DNA TGTGCCAGCAGCTTATCAGGGCCAGATACGCAGTATTTT.

The rearrangement links TRBV18 to TRBJ2-2; the match to TRBD1 covers 7 bases. The J segment lost 1 base and the V segment lost 2 bases, leaving 4 bases of the junction unmatched. This CDR3 has 16 amino acids. Per germline, CDR1 KGHSH and CDR2 LQKENI. The DNA of the CDR3 is TGTGCCAGCTCACCAGAGAGGACAGGGAACACCGGGGAGCTGTTTTTT. It translates to CASSPERTGNTGELFF.

The chain couples TRBV9 to TRBJ1-1; 8 bases map to TRBD1. V lost 4 bases, J lost 5 bases, and 7 bases stayed unmatched. CDR3 length: 14 residues. Germline loops: CDR1 SGDLS, CDR2 YYNGEE. CDR3 nucleotides: TGTGCCAGCAGCTCAGGGACAGGAAGGACTGAAGCTTTCTTT. Translation: CASSSGTGRTEAFF. Looking up the rest from reference TRBV9 and TRBJ1-1 gives the full variable domain: DSGVTQTPKHLITATGQRVTLRCSPRSGDLSVYWYQQSLDQGLQFLIQYYNGEERAKGNILERFSAQQFPDLHSELNLSSLELGDSALYFCASSSGTGRTEAFFGQGTRLTVV.

The V call is TRBV6-1, the J call TRBJ1-2; unclear D gene. Trimming stripped 0 bases from V and 0 bases from J, with 11 bases between. The germline V gene has CDR1 MNHNS and CDR2 SASEGT. The CDR3 loop spans 16 amino acids. CDR3 DNA sequence: TGTGCCAGCAGTGAAGCTCCCTGGATGCCTAACTATGGCTACACCTTC. Translating it yields CASSEAPWMPNYGYTF.

The rearrangement links TRBV19 to TRBJ2-1; TRBD1 matches at 11 bases. The germline V gene encodes CDR1 LNHDA and CDR2 SQIVND (reference sequence). Losses at the gene ends were 6 bases for V and 4 bases for J; bases not matched to a gene: 5. CDR3 length: 15 amino acids. CDR3 in amino acids: CASRSDRGPYNEQFF. As DNA, the CDR3 is TGTGCCAGTAGGTCGGACAGGGGGCCTTACAATGAGCAGTTCTTC.

J is TRBJ1-1 and V is TRBV30; D gene unclear. Germline lookup yields CDR1 GTSNPN and CDR2 SVGIG (reference sequence). Trimming shortened V by 1 base and J by 3 bases, and 3 bases separated the two germline ends. The CDR3 runs to 11 residues. The CDR3 protein is CAWSEYTEAFF. For the CDR3, the DNA is TGTGCCTGGAGTGAATACACTGAAGCTTTCTTT.

The table lists this clone with a few counts. This chain joins TRBV29-1 and TRBJ1-1; possibly TRBD1 for D (5 bases). V was clipped by 7 bases and J by 14 bases, with 20 bases between them. The germline CDR1 and CDR2 sequences are SQVTM and ANQGSEA. The CDR3 runs to 11 residues. CDR3 in DNA: TGCAGCGCCGGAGTGGATCGGGACGACTTCTTT. It encodes CSAGVDRDDFF. The full variable domain, in which reference TRBV29-1 and TRBJ1-1 provide the parts outside the CDR3, is SAVISQKPSRDICQRGTSLTIQCQVDSQVTMMFWYRQQPGQSLTLIATANQGSEATYESGFVIDKFPISRPNLTFSTLTVSNMSPEDSSIYLCSAGVDRDDFFGQGTRLTVV.

V gene TRBV7-8 combines with J gene TRBJ2-5; D is undetermined. The V gene's germline CDR1 is SGHVS and CDR2 FQNEAQ. CDR3 length: 13 residues. Trimming took 1 base from V and 1 from J, leaving 4 bases between them. The CDR3 DNA sequence: TGTGCCAGCAGCTTAGGTGTCCAAGAGACCCAGTACTTC. Its protein product is CASSLGVQETQYF.

This sequence joins TRBV7-3 and TRBJ2-2; the D gene is possibly TRBD1 (6 bases). Trimming cost V 5 bases and J 3 bases, with 13 bases left between them. Germline V gene sequence: CDR1 SGHTA, CDR2 FQGTGA. The CDR3 sequence is 15 residues long. CDR3 sequence (DNA): TGTGCCAGCAGCCCCCAGGGGTTCGACACCGGGGAGCTGTTTTTT. Amino acids: CASSPQGFDTGELFF.

The table lists this clone with a few counts. This chain joins TRBV18 and TRBJ2-7, with TRBD1 matching 10 bases. CDR3 length equals 15 residues. Germline CDR1 KGHSH, CDR2 LQKENI. Unmatched junction bases numbered 12, after V lost 9 bases and J lost 4 bases. The CDR3 is CASKLPGQGIYEQYF. DNA of the CDR3: TGTGCCAGTAAATTACCGGGACAGGGGATTTACGAGCAGTACTTC.

The J gene is TRBJ1-2, the V gene TRBV19; 9 positions match TRBD1. The CDR3 spans 14 residues. V was pared by 5 bases and J by 4 bases, with 5 bases of the junction left unmatched. CDR1 LNHDA and CDR2 SQIVND come from the germline V gene (reference sequence). CDR3 amino acids: CASSSGQGSYGYTF. CDR3 nucleotide sequence: TGTGCCAGTAGTTCAGGACAGGGGAGCTATGGCTACACCTTC.

Turning to this clone: A read error may produce the germline difference seen at one junction end. The chain uses TRBV7-7 and TRBJ1-2; possible D gene TRBD1, 5 bases. CDR1 is SSHAT and CDR2 is FNYEAQ in the germline V gene (reference sequence). The CDR3 spans 17 residues. The CDR3 nucleotides are TGTGCTAGCAGCGCAACGGGGACCGCCTTATTACGGGGCGGCTACACCTTC. It encodes CASSATGTALLRGGYTF.

The V and J genes are TRBV30 and TRBJ2-7; D unclear. CDR1 is GTSNPN, CDR2 SVGIG, per germline (reference sequence). The germline V and J ends were trimmed by 0 bases and 5 bases, with 14 bases remaining between them. CDR3 length equals 14 residues. CDR3 amino acids: CAWSVTTVGNEQYF. CDR3 coding DNA: TGTGCCTGGAGTGTAACGACGGTAGGCAACGAGCAGTACTTC.